This T cell receptor beta chain is drawn from a study of blood T cells in healthy people across ages. Alongside a J-beta primer mix, a sample-barcoded 5' primer served in a second PCR lasting about 6 to 12 cycles. A template-switch adaptor containing 12 random nucleotides labeled each cDNA molecule. TCRdb reanalysed the 5' RACE reads using MiXCR and keeps one entry per CDR3 protein. The repertoire holds over 1.5 million distinct CDR3 sequences, with around 48% as singletons. General study results and limits: Long-lived donors carried more naive CD4+ cells and greater diversity than aged donors. Samples with more naive T cells showed higher observed beta diversity. Diversity was estimated from one million T cells, and these estimates were considered underestimates.

Germline values: CDR1 MGHDK, CDR2 SYGVNS. The length of the CDR3 is 15 residues. V dropped 3 bases and J dropped 8; count of bases not matched to a gene: 7. A note on this clonotype: Its antigen is not identified.

This receptor was taken from a woman aged 40-49 years in good health. The specimen was blood. The gene calls are TRBV25-1 and TRBJ1-6; 7 bases line up with TRBD1. The CDR3 DNA reads as TGTGCCAGCAGTGAGCCGACAGGGAAGCATTCACCCCTCCACTTT. Protein sequence: CASSEPTGKHSPLHF.